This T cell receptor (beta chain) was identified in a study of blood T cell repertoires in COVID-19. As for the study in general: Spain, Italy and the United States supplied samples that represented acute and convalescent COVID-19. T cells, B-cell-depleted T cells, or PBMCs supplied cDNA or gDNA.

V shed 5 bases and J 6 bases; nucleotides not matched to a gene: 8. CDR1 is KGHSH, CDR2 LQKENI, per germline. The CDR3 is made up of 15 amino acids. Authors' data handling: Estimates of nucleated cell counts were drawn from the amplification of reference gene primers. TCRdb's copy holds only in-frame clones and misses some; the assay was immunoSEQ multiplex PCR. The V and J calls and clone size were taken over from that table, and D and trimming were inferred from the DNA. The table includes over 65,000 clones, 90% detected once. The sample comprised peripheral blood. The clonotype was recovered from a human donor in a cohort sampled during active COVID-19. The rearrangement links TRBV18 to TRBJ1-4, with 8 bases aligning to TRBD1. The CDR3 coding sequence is TGTGCCAGCTCAAGCCGCAGGGGGCGGGATGAAAAACTGTTTTTT. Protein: CASSSRRGRDEKLFF.